This TCR beta chain was sequenced for a study of blood T cell repertoires in COVID-19. In the source study's methods: Estimation of nucleated cell counts relied on the amplification of reference gene primers. Assay: immunoSEQ multiplex PCR; the TCRdb copy retains only in-frame clones and omits some. Clone size and V and J calls were adopted from that table, with D and trimming inferred from the DNA. The sample holds some 380,000 clones, 87% seen once. Residents of about two dozen US areas, aged 18 to 89 years, made up the participants. Trimming pared 4 bases from V and 6 bases from J, leaving 13 bases between. The V gene's germline CDR1 is GTSNPN and CDR2 SVGIG (reference sequence). There are 13 residues in the CDR3.

V usage is TRBV30 and J usage is TRBJ2-1, with D possibly matching TRBD1 (6 bases). This clonotype originated in a man younger than 45 who had recovered from COVID-19. The sequencing input was PBMCs or T cells enriched from blood (not recorded which). The CDR3 loop is CAWKGVGTNEQFF. The CDR3 bases are TGTGCCTGGAAGGGGGTTGGGACCAATGAGCAGTTCTTC.